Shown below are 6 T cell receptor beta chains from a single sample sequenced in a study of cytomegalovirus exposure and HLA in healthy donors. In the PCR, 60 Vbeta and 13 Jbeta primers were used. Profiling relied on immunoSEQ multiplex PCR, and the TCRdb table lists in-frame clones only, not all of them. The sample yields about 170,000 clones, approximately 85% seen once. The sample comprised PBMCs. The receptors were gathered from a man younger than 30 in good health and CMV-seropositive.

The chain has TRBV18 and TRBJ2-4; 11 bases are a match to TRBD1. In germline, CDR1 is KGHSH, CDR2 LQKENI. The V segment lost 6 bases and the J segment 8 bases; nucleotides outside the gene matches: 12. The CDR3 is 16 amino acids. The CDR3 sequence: CASSLQPGTGGDIQYF. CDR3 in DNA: TGTGCCAGCTCGCTACAGCCCGGGACAGGGGGGGACATTCAGTACTTC.

The CDR3: CASSLAGDTEAFF. The CDR3 nucleotides are TGCGCCAGCAGCTTGGCAGGGGACACTGAAGCTTTCTTT. V usage is TRBV5-1 and J usage is TRBJ1-1; maybe TRBD1 (6 bases). The CDR3 loop spans 13 amino acids. The V gene's germline CDR1 is SGHRS and CDR2 YFSETQ. V was cut by 0 bases and J by 3 bases, with 6 bases left in between. Looking up the rest from reference TRBV5-1 and TRBJ1-1 gives the full variable domain: KAGVTQTPRYLIKTRGQQVTLSCSPISGHRSVSWYQQTPGQGLQFLFEYFSETQRNKGNFPGRFSGRQFSNSRSEMNVSTLELGDSALYLCASSLAGDTEAFFGQGTRLTVV.

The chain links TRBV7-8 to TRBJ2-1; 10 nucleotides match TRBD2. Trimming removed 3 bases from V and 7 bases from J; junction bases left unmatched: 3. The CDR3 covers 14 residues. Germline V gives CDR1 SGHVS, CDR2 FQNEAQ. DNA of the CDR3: TGTGCCAGCAGCTTTAGCGGGGGGATGAATGAGCAGTTCTTC. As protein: CASSFSGGMNEQFF. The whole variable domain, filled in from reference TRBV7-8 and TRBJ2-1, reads GAGVSQSPRYKVAKRGQDVALRCDPISGHVSLFWYQQALGQGPEFLTYFQNEAQLDKSGLPSDRFFAERPEGSVSTLKIQRTQQEDSAVYLCASSFSGGMNEQFFGPGTRLTVL.

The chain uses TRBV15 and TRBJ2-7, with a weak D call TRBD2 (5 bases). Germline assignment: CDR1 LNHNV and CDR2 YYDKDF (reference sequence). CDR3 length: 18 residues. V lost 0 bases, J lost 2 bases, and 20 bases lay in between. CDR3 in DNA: TGTGCCACCAGCAGAGAACGGACTCAGCTAAGCCCCCCCTACGAGCAGTACTTC. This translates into CATSRERTQLSPPYEQYF.

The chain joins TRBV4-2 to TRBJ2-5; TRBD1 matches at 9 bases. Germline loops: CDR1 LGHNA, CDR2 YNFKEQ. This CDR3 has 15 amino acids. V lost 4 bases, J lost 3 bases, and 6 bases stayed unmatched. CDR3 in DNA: TGTGCCAGCAGCCCGCTGACAGGGGGGGAAGAGACCCAGTACTTC. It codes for CASSPLTGGEETQYF.

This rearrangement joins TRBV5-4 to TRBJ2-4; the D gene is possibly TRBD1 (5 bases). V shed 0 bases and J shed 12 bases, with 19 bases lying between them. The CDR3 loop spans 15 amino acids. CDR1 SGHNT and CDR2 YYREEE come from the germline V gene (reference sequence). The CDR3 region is CASSLARSLSDSQYF. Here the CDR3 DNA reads TGTGCCAGCAGCTTGGCCAGGTCATTGAGCGACAGTCAGTACTTC.